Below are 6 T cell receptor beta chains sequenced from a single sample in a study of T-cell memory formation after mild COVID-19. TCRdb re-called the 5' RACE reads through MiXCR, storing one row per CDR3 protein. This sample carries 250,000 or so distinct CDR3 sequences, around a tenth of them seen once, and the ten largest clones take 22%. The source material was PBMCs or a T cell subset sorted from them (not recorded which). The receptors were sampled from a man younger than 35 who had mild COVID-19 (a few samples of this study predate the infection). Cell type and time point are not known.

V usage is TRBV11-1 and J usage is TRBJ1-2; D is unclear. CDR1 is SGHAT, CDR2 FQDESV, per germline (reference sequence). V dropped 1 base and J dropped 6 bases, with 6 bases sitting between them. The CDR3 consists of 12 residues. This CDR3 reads CASSLGSNGYTF. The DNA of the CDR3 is TGTGCCAGCAGCTTAGGCTCCAATGGCTACACCTTC.

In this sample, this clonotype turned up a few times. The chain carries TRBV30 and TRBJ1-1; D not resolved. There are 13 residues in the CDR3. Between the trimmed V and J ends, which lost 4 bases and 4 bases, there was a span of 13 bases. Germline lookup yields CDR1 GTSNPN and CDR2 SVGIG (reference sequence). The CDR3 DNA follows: TGTGCCTGGACGAACACGGGCGGCACTGAAGCTTTCTTT. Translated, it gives CAWTNTGGTEAFF.

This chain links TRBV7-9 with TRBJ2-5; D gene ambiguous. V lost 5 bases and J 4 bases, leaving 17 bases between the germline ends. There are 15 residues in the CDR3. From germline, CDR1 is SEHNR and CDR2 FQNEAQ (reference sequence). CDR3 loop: CASSRGPNRAETQYF. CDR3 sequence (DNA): TGTGCCAGCAGCCGAGGCCCCAACCGGGCAGAGACCCAGTACTTC. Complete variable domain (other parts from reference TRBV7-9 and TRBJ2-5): DTGVSQNPRHKITKRGQNVTFRCDPISEHNRLYWYRQTLGQGPEFLTYFQNEAQLEKSRLLSDRFSAERPKGSFSTLEIQRTEQGDSAMYLCASSRGPNRAETQYFGPGTRLLVL.

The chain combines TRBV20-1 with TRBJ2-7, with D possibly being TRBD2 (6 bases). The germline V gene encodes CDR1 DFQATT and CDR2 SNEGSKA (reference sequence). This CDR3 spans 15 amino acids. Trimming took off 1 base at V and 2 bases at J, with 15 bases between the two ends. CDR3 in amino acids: CSARGRVGRTYEQYV. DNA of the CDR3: TGCAGTGCTAGAGGGAGGGTCGGTAGGACCTACGAGCAGTACGTC.

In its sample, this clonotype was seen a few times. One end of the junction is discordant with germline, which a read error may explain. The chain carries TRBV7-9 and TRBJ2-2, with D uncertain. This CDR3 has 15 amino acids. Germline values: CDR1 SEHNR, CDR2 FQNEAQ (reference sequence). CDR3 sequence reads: CAGSFGRPNTGELFF. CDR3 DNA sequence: TGTGCCGGCAGCTTCGGTCGTCCGAACACCGGGGAGCTGTTTTTT.

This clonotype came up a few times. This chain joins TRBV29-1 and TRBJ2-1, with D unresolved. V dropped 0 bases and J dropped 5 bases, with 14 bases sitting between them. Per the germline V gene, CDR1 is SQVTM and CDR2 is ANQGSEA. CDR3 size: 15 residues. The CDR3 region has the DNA TGCAGCGTTGAAGATGCAGGACGAGGAGACAATGAGCAGTTCTTC. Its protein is CSVEDAGRGDNEQFF.